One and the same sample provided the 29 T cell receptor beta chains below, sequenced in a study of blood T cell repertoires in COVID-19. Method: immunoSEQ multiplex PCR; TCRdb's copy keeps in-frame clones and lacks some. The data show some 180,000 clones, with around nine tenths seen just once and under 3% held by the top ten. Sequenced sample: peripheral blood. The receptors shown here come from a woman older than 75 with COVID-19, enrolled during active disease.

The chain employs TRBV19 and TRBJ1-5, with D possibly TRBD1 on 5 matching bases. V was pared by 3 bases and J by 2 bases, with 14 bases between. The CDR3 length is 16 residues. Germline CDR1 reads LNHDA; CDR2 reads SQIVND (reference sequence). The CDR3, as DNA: TGTGCCAGTAGTATTTCGCCAGGGTTGGGCAATCAGCCCCAGCATTTT. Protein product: CASSISPGLGNQPQHF.

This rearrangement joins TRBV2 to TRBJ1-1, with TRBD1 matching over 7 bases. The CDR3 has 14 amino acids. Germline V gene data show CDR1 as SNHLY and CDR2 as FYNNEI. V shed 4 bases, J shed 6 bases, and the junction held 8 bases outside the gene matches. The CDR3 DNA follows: TGTGCCAGCAGTGGTGGGACAGTCGTTGCTGAAGCTTTCTTT. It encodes CASSGGTVVAEAFF.

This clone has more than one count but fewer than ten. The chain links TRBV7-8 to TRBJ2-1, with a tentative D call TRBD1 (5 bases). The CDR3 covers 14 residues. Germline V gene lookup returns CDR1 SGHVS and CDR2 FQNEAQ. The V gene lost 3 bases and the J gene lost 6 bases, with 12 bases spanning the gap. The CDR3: CASSFRGLGNEQFF. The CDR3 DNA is TGTGCCAGCAGCTTTAGGGGCCTGGGCAATGAGCAGTTCTTC.

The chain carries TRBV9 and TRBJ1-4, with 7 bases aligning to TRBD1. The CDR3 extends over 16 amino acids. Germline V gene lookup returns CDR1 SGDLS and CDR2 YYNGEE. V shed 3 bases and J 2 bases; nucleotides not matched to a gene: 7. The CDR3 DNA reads TGTGCCAGCAGCGCAACTGGACAGGCCACTAATGAAAAACTGTTTTTT. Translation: CASSATGQATNEKLFF. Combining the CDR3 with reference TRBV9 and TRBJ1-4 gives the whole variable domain DSGVTQTPKHLITATGQRVTLRCSPRSGDLSVYWYQQSLDQGLQFLIQYYNGEERAKGNILERFSAQQFPDLHSELNLSSLELGDSALYFCASSATGQATNEKLFFGSGTQLSVL.

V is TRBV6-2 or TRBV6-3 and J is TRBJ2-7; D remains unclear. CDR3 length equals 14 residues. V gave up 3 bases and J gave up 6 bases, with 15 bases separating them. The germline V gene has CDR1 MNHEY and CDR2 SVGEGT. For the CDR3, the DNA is TGTGCCAGCAGTTATTGGCTAGTCGGAACCGAGCAGTACTTC. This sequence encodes CASSYWLVGTEQYF.

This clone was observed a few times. In DNA form, the CDR3 reads TGTGCCAGCAGGAAATCGGGGAGCGACGAGCAGTACTTC. Residues: CASRKSGSDEQYF. This rearrangement joins TRBV6-5 to TRBJ2-7, with D perhaps TRBD2 (5 bases). CDR1 and CDR2 (germline): MNHEY, SVGAGI. The CDR3 consists of 13 residues. The germline V and J ends were trimmed by 6 bases and 5 bases, with 14 bases remaining between them.

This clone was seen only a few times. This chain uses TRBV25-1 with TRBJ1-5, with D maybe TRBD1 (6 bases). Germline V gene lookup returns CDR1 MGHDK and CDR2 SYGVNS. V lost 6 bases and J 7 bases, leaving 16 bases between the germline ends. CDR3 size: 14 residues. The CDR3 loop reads CASSRIQGDQPQHF. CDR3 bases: TGTGCCAGCAGCAGAATACAGGGAGACCAGCCCCAGCATTTT.

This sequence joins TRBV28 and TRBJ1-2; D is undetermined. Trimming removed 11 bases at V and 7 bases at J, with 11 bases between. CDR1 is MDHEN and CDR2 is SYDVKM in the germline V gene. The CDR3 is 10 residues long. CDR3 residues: CASGRGGYTF. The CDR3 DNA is TGTGCCTCAGGCCGGGGTGGCTACACCTTC.

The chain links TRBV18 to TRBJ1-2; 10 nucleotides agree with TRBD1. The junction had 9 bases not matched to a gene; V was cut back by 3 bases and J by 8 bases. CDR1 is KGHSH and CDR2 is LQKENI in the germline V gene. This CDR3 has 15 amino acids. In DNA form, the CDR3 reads TGTGCCAGCTCACCGCCCACAAGGACAGGGGGAGGCTACACCTTC. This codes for CASSPPTRTGGGYTF.

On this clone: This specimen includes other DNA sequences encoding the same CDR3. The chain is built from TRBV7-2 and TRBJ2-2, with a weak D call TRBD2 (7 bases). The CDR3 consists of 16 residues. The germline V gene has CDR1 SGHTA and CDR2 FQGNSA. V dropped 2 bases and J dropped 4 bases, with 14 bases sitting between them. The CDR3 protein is CASSLRGGAGTGELFF. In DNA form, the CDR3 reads TGTGCCAGCAGCTTAAGGGGGGGCGCGGGCACCGGGGAGCTGTTTTTT.

This chain's CDR3 is CASLTSGMYNEQFF. The CDR3 DNA follows: TGTGCCAGCCTGACTAGCGGGATGTACAATGAGCAGTTCTTC. The V call is TRBV6-5, the J call TRBJ2-1, with 11 nucleotides matching TRBD2. V lost 8 bases, J lost 4 bases, and 4 bases stayed unmatched. The CDR3 runs to 14 residues. Germline CDR1 is MNHEY and CDR2 is SVGAGI.

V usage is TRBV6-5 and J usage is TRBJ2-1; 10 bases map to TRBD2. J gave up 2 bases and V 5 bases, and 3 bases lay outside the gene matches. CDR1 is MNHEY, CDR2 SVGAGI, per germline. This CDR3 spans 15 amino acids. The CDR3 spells CASSRAGGTYNEQFF. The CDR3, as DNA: TGTGCCAGCAGTAGAGCGGGAGGGACCTACAATGAGCAGTTCTTC.

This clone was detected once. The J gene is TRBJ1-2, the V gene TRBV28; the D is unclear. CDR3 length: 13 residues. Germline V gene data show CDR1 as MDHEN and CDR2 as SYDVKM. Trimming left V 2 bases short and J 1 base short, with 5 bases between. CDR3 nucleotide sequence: TGTGCCAGCAGTTTACAGGTTAACTATGGCTACACCTTC. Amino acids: CASSLQVNYGYTF.

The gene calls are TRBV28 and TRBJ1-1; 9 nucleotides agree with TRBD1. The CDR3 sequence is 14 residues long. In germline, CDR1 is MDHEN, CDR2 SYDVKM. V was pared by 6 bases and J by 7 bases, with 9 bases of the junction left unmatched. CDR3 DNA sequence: TGTGCCAGCAGAAAGACAGGGGGGCGTAGTGAAGCTTTCTTT. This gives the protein CASRKTGGRSEAFF.

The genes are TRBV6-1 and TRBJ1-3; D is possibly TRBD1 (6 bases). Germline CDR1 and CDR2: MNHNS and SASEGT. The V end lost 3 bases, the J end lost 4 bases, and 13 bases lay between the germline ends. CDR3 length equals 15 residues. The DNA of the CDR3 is TGTGCCAGCAGTGAGGGACACCGCGGCGGAAACACCATATATTTT. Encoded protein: CASSEGHRGGNTIYF.

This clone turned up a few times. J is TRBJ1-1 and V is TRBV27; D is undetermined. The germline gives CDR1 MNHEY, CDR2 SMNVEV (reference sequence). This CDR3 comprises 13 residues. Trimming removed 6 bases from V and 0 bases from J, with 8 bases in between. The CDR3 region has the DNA TGTGCCAGCAGCCAAAAATTGAACACTGAAGCTTTCTTT. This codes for CASSQKLNTEAFF.

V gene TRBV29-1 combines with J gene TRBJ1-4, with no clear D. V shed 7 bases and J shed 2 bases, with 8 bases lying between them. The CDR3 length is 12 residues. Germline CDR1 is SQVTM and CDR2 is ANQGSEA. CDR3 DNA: TGCAGCGGGGCGCACACTAATGAAAAACTGTTTTTT. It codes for CSGAHTNEKLFF. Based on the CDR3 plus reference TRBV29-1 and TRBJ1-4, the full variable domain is SAVISQKPSRDICQRGTSLTIQCQVDSQVTMMFWYRQQPGQSLTLIATANQGSEATYESGFVIDKFPISRPNLTFSTLTVSNMSPEDSSIYLCSGAHTNEKLFFGSGTQLSVL.

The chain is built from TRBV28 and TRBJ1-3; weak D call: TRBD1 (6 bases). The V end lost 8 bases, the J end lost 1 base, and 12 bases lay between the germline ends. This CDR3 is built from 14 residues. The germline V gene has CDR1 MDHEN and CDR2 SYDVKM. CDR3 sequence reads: CASRPGASGNTIYF. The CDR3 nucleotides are TGTGCCAGCCGCCCAGGGGCATCTGGAAACACCATATATTTT.

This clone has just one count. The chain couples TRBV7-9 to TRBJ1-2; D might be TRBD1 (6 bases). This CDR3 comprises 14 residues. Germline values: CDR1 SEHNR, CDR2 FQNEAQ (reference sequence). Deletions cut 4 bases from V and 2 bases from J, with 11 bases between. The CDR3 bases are TGTGCCAGCAGCTCCTCCACAGGGAACTATGGCTACACCTTC. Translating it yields CASSSSTGNYGYTF.

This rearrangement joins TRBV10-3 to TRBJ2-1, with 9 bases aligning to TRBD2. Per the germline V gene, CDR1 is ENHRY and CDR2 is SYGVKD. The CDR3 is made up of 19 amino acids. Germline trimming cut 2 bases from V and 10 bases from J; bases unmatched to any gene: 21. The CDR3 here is CAISEAPELSGRPSWEQFF. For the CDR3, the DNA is TGTGCCATCAGTGAGGCCCCCGAGCTAAGCGGGAGGCCCTCCTGGGAGCAGTTCTTC.

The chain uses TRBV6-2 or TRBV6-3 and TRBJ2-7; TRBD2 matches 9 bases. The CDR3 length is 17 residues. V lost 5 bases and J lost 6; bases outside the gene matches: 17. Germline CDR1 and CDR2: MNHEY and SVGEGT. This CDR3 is CASSTPLEQLAGLEQYF. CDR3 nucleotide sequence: TGTGCCAGCAGTACCCCGCTCGAGCAACTAGCGGGCCTCGAGCAGTACTTC.

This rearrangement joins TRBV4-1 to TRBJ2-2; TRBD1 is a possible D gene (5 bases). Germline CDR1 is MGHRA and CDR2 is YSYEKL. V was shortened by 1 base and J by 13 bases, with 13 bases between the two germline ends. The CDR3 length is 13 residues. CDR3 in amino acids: CASSQARVTALFF. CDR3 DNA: TGCGCCAGCAGCCAAGCCAGGGTGACGGCGCTGTTTTTT.

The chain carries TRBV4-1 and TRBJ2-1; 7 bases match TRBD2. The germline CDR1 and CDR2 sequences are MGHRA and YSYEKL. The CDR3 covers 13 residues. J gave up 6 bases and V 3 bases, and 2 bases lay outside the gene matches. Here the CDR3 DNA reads TGCGCCAGCAGCCAGCCTAGCGGCAATGAGCAGTTCTTC. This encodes CASSQPSGNEQFF.

CDR3 residues: CASNINYIQYF. The CDR3 DNA reads TGTGCCAGCAATATTAATTACATTCAGTACTTC. V usage is TRBV5-4 and J usage is TRBJ2-4; D not certain. Trimming left V 6 bases short and J 8 bases short, with 9 bases between. CDR1 and CDR2 from the germline V gene are SGHNT and YYREEE (reference sequence). There are 11 residues in the CDR3.

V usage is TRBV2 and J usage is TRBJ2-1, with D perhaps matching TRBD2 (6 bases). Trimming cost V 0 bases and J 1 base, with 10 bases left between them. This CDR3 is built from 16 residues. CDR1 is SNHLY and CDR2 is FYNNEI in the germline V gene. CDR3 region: CASSEASGKSYNEQFF. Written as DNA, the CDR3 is TGTGCCAGCAGTGAAGCTAGCGGAAAATCCTACAATGAGCAGTTCTTC.

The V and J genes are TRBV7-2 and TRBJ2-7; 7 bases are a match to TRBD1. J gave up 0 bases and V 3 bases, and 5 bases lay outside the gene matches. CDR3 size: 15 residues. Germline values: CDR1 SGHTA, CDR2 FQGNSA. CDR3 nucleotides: TGTGCCAGCAGCTTTCGTAGGGGGCTCTCCTACGAGCAGTACTTC. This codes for CASSFRRGLSYEQYF. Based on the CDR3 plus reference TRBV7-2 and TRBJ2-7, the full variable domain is GAGVSQSPSNKVTEKGKDVELRCDPISGHTALYWYRQSLGQGLEFLIYFQGNSAPDKSGLPSDRFSAERTGGSVSTLTIQRTQQEDSAVYLCASSFRRGLSYEQYFGPGTRLTVT.

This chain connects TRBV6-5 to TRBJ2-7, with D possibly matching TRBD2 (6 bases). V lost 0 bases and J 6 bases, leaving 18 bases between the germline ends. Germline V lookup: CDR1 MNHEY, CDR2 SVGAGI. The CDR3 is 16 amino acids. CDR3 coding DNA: TGTGCCAGCAGTTACTCGAGGGCTAGCGCGGGCCTCGAGCAGTACTTC. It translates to CASSYSRASAGLEQYF.

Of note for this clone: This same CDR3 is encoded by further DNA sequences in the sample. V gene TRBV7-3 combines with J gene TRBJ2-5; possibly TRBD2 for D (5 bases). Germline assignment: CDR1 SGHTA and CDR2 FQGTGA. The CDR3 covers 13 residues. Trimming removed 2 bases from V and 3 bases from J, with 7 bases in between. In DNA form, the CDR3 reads TGTGCCAGCAGCTTAGGACTTGAAGAGACCCAGTACTTC. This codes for CASSLGLEETQYF.

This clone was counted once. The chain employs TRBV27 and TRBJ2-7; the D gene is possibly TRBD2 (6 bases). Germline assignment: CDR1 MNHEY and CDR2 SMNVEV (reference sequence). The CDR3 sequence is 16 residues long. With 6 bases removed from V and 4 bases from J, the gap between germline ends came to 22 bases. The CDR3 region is CASSPSLARERYEQYF. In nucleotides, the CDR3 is TGTGCCAGCAGCCCATCACTAGCAAGGGAGAGATACGAGCAGTACTTC.